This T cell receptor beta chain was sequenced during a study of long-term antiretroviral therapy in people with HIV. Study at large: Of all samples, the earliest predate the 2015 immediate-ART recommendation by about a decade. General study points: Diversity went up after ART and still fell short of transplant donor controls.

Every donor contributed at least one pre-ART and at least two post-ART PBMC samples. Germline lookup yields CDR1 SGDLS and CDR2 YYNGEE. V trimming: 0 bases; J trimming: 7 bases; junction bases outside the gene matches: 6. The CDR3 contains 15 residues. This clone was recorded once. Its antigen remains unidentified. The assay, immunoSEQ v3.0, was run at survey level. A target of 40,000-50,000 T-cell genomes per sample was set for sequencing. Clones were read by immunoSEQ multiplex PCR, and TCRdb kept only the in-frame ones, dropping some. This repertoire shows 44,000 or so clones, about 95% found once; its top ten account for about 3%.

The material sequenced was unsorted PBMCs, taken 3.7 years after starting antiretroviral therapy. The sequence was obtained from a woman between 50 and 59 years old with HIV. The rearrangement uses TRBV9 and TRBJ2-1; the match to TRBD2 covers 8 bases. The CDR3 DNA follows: TGTGCCAGCAGCGTAGGGGCGGGGGGAGGTAATGAGCAGTTCTTC. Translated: CASSVGAGGGNEQFF.